This T cell receptor (beta chain) appears in the sequencing data of a study of OX40 agonist ivuxolimab in advanced cancers. Findings and caveats of the study: The mean number of expanded clones was higher in CD8+ T cells than in CD4+. At 0.1 to 3.0 mg/kg, CD4+ and CD8+ blood T cells expanded clonally by week 6.

The assay was immunoSEQ multiplex PCR, and TCRdb's table has in-frame clones only and misses some. The data show some 50,000 clones, 70% to 90% seen once. Exclusion applied to patients with autoimmune disease history or systemic immunosuppression. As regards this clone: Antigen unknown.

The sequence derives from an adult with an advanced solid tumor such as melanoma, head and neck, liver or kidney cancer. Material: CD4+ or CD8+ T cells sorted from blood, obtained in a trial of the OX40 agonist ivuxolimab.

CDR3: CASSKPNLGTVENEQFF. Written as DNA, the CDR3 is TGTGCCAGCAGCAAACCAAACCTCGGGACAGTTGAAAATGAGCAGTTCTTC. The chain combines TRBV21-1 with TRBJ2-1; the D call of TRBD1 is as the table states it, not checked on the DNA. TRBV21-1 is given as a pseudogene. The CDR3 totals 17 residues.